This T cell receptor (beta chain) was documented in a study of vaccination and CD4 T cells after COVID-19. Study-wide background: Cells were stimulated with overlapping spike peptides from SARS-CoV-2, HCoV-NL63, HCoV-OC43 and HCoV-229E.

Regarding time point: late sampling 161 to 241 days after vaccination in three convalescent patients. Treatment indicated: roughly ten-day PBMC culture with coronavirus spike peptide pools or control peptides (ViraFEST assay). Once obtained from cultured CD4+ T cells, the DNA was sequenced using the Oncomine TCR Beta short-read assay. Investigators obtained genomic DNA by extraction from cultured CD4+ T cells. Using its own MiXCR run on the PCR reads, TCRdb lists one record per CDR3 protein. The sample lists tens of thousands of distinct CDR3 sequences; approximately 41% were seen once. Regarding the study as a whole: The study found that a median about 90% of reactive clones in convalescent patients appeared only post-vaccination.

CDR1 and CDR2 from the germline V gene are MNHNS and SASEGT. The CDR3 has 12 amino acids. V was pared by 5 bases and J by 0 bases, with 5 bases between. In its sample, this clonotype was seen a few times. Its antigen remains unidentified. The source material was CD4+ T cells from blood, cultured in vitro, sampled about 7 months after SARS-CoV-2 vaccination. V gene TRBV6-1 combines with J gene TRBJ2-7; D is undetermined. The clonotype originates from a human donor who had recovered from COVID-19. As DNA, the CDR3 is TGTGCCAGCAGTCGGACCTCCTACGAGCAGTACTTC. This translates into CASSRTSYEQYF.